The clone carrying this T cell receptor gamma chain came up many times. What it binds is not known. The source of the sample is a study of gamma delta lymphoproliferative disorders and STAT genes. At the level of the study: Gamma-chain libraries were built from at least 50 ng of genomic DNA with the LymphoTrack Dx TCRG Assay. Study conclusions and caveats: Gamma repertoires grouped patients separately from controls; delta repertoires showed no separation.

TCRdb re-called the multiplex PCR reads through CATT. The profile shows about 2,400 gamma-chain clones, 10% of them singletons. PBMCs from patients and controls supplied the genomic DNA for sequencing. Age- and sex-matched healthy adult donors provided control blood. The CDR3 is 11 residues long. The germline gives CDR1 VENAVY, CDR2 YDSYNSRV. With 3 bases clipped from V and 6 bases from J, the junction kept 2 bases outside the gene matches. The receptor's source is a human donor in good health. Sequencing was performed on blood. The gene calls are TRGV8 and TRGJ1 or TRGJ2. TCRdb records no J gene; here it was assigned by comparing the DNA to germline. CDR3 DNA: TGTGCCACCTGGGATCCTTATAAGAAACTCTTT. Translation: CATWDPYKKLF.